This T cell receptor (beta chain) was observed in a study of cytomegalovirus exposure and HLA in healthy donors. This CDR3 has 15 residues. Germline CDR1 MDHEN, CDR2 SYDVKM. With 5 bases clipped from V and 7 bases from J, the junction kept 10 bases outside the gene matches. Both 60 Vbeta primers and 13 Jbeta primers went into the PCR. This table comes from immunoSEQ multiplex PCR, and its TCRdb copy is limited to in-frame clones, with some not included. This sample has approximately 70,000 clones, with roughly 80% found just once. The clonotype originates from a woman aged 25 to 39 in good health and CMV-seronegative. J is TRBJ2-1 and V is TRBV28; 8 positions agree with TRBD1. Sequences were obtained from PBMCs. The CDR3 loop is CASSTPQGESNEQFF. The CDR3, as DNA: TGTGCCAGCAGTACCCCACAGGGGGAGTCAAATGAGCAGTTCTTC.